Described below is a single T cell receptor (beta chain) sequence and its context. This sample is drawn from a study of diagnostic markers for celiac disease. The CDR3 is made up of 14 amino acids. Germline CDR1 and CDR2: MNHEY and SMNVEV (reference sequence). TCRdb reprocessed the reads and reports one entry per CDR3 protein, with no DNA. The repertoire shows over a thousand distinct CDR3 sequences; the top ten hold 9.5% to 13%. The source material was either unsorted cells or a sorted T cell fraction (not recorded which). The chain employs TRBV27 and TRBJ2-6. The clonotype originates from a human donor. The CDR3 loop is CASRDSSGANVLTF.